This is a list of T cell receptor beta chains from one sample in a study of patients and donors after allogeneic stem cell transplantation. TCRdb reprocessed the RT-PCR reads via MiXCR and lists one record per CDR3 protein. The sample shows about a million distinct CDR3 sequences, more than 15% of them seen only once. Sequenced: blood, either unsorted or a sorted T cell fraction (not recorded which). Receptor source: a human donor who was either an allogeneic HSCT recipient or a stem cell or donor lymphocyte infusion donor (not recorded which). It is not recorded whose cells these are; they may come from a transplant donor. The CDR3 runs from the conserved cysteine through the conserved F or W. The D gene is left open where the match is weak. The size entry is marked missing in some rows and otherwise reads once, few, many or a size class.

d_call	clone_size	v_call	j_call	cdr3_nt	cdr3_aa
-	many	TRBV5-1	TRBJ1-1	TGCGCCAGCAGCTTGAGATCTGGGGCGCGTAACACTGAAGCTTTCTTT	CASSLRSGARNTEAFF
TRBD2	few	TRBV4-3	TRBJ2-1	TGCGCCAGCAGCCAGGAAGCGGGGGGTCGTAATGAGCAGTTCTTC	CASSQEAGGRNEQFF
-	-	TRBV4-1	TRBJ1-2	TGCGCCAGCAGCCAAGATCAGGCGGGCCCCTATGGCTACACCTTC	CASSQDQAGPYGYTF
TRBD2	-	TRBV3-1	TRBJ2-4	TGTGCCAGCAGCCAAGGCGGGAGTAGGACCAAAAACATTCAGTACTTC	CASSQGGSRTKNIQYF
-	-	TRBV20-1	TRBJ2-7	TGCAGTGCTAGAGATCCTCGGGACGTGAGCTCCTACGAGCAGTACTTC	CSARDPRDVSSYEQYF
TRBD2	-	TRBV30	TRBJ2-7	TGTGCCTGGAGTGGACTAGCGGGAGTATCCTACGAGCAGTACTTC	CAWSGLAGVSYEQYF
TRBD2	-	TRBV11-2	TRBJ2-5	TGTGCCAGCAGCTTAGATCCCGGACTAGCGGGAGGGCCAGAAGAGACCCAGTACTTC	CASSLDPGLAGGPEETQYF
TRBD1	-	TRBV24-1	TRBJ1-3	TGTGCCACCAGTGATCAACCGGGACAGGGTGGAAACACCATATATTTT	CATSDQPGQGGNTIYF
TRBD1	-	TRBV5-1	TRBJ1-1	TGCGCCAGCAGCGTGGACAGGGCCCGTATTTTGAACACTGAAGCTTTCTTT	CASSVDRARILNTEAFF
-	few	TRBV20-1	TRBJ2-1	TGCAGTGCCAGCTATCTACTGAGCTCCTACAATGAGCAGTTCTTC	CSASYLLSSYNEQFF
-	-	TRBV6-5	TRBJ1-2	TGTGCCAGCAGTTATTCCGACAGCTATGGCTACACCTTC	CASSYSDSYGYTF
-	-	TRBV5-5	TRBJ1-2	TGTGCCAGCAGCTCTACAGCCACGTCCGGCTACACCTTC	CASSSTATSGYTF
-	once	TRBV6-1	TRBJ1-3	TGTGCCAGCAGTACACGGGGGTCTGGAAACACCATATATTTT	CASSTRGSGNTIYF
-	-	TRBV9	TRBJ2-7	TGTGCCAGCAGCCCTCCTAGCGCCGCCTACGAGCAGTACTTC	CASSPPSAAYEQYF
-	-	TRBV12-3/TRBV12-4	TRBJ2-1	TGTGCCAGCAGCCCGTGGGGCGCCGCGGATGAGCAGTTCTTC	CASSPWGAADEQFF
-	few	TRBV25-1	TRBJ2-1	TGTGCCAGCAGTGAACCGGGAAAGACCTACAATGAGCAGTTCTTC	CASSEPGKTYNEQFF
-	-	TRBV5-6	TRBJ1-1	TGTGCCAGCAGCTTGTTTCCCCCCGCAGGGCGGTCAGCTTTCTTT	CASSLFPPAGRSAFF
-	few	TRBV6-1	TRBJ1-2	TGTGCCAGCAGTAGGCCCTTTGGGACAAATGGTCACTATGGCTACACCTTC	CASSRPFGTNGHYGYTF
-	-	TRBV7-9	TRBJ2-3	TGTGCCAGCAGCTCCCCGGCCCACTCAGATACGCAGTATTTT	CASSSPAHSDTQYF
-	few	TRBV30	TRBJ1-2	TGTGCCTGGAATCGGGGTTTGAATGGCTACACCTTC	CAWNRGLNGYTF
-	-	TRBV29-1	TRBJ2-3	TGCAGCGTGGTGGCGGGTAGGGACACGCAGTATTTT	CSVVAGRDTQYF
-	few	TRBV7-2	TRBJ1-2	TGTGCCAGCAGCTTAGGTGAGGGGAACCCCCGCTATGGCTACACCTTC	CASSLGEGNPRYGYTF
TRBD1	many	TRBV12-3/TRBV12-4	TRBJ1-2	TGTGCCAGCAGCTCGACAGGGTCCGGCTACACCTTC	CASSSTGSGYTF
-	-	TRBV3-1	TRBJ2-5	TGTGCCAGCAGCCACCTTCATCGGGTAGATGGGGAGACCCAGTACTTC	CASSHLHRVDGETQYF
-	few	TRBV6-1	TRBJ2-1	TGTGCCAGCAGGTTCCGTTATGAGCAGTTCTTC	CASRFRYEQFF
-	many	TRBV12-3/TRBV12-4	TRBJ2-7	TGTGCCAGCAGTTTCGGCGGAGCCTACGAGCAGTACTTC	CASSFGGAYEQYF
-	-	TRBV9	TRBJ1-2	TGTGCCAGCAAAGAACTCCCCAGCACCTCTTACGGCTACACCTTC	CASKELPSTSYGYTF
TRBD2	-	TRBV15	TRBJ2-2	TGTGCCACCAGGACGATTAGGACGGGAGGCCCCGGGGAGCTGTTTTTT	CATRTIRTGGPGELFF
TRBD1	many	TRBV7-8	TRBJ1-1	TGTGCCAGCAGCTGGGATACAGGGGTGAACACTGAAGCTTTCTTT	CASSWDTGVNTEAFF
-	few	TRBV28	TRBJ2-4	TGTGCCAGCAGTTTAGCGGGAAGGGACATTCAGTACTTC	CASSLAGRDIQYF
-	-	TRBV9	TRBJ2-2	TGTGCCAGCAGCGTAGCTACGAGGGGGGCCCACACCGGGGAGCTGTTTTTT	CASSVATRGAHTGELFF
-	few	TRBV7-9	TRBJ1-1	TGTGCCAGCAGCTTAGGTCGGCTGACATTCATGAACACTGAAGCTTTCTTT	CASSLGRLTFMNTEAFF
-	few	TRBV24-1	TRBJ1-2	TGTGCCACCTCATCTTCTACAGTGAACTATGGCTACACCTTC	CATSSSTVNYGYTF
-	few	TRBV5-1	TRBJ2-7	TGCGCCAGCAGCTTGAGTGGGATCCCCCACGAGCAGTACTTC	CASSLSGIPHEQYF
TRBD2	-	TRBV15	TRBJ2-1	TGTGCCACCAGCGGGGGGGACTATACCGAAATTGGGTACAATGAGCAGTTCTTC	CATSGGDYTEIGYNEQFF
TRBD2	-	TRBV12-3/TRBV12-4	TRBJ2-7	TGTGCCAGCAGTTCTTTTCAGCCTAGCGGGAGATACGAGCAGTACTTC	CASSSFQPSGRYEQYF
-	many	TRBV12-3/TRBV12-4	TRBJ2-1	TGTGCCACCGGAGTAGGGGCCCAGTTCTTC	CATGVGAQFF
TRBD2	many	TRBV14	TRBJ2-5	TGTGCCAGCAGCCACGAAGTGTGGGCGGGAGCCCAAGAGACCCAGTACTTC	CASSHEVWAGAQETQYF
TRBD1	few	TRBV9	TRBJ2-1	TGTGCCAGCAGCGTTGGGGCAGGGGGTGATGATGAGCAGTTCTTC	CASSVGAGGDDEQFF
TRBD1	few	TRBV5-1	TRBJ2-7	TGCGCCAGCAGTTATTTTCCGCCGGGACAGGGCTACGAGCAGTACTTC	CASSYFPPGQGYEQYF
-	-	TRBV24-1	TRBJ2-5	TGTGCCACCAGTGATTTGCAGTTAGGGACCGCCGGGGAAGAGACCCAGTACTTC	CATSDLQLGTAGEETQYF
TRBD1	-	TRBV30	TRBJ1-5	TGTGCCTGGAGTTTACAGGGGCGTCAGCCCCAGCATTTT	CAWSLQGRQPQHF
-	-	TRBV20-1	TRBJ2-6	TGCAGTGCTAGTGTAGGGACCGGGGCCAACGTCCTGACTTTC	CSASVGTGANVLTF
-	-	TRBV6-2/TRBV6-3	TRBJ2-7	TGTGCCAGCAGTTTAGGAGGGGTGTCCGTCGAGCAGTACTTC	CASSLGGVSVEQYF
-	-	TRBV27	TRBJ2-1	TGTGCCAGCAGTTTACCCAACCGGGCTCACGGGATTGTCTACAATGAGCAGTTCTTC	CASSLPNRAHGIVYNEQFF
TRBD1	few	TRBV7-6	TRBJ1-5	TGTGCCAGCAGCTTGGGGACAGCTTATAGCAATCAGCCCCAGCATTTT	CASSLGTAYSNQPQHF
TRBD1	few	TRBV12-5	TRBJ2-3	TGTGCTAGTGGAACGGGACAGTCAACGGGAGATACGCAGTATTTT	CASGTGQSTGDTQYF
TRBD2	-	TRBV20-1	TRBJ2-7	TGCAGTGCTAGGGCAAGACTAGCGGGGGAGACCTACGAGCAGTACTTC	CSARARLAGETYEQYF
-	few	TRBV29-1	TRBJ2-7	TGCAGCGTTGAAGATGGGGCAGGGAAATACGAGCAGTACTTC	CSVEDGAGKYEQYF
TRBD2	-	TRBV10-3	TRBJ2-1	TGTGCCATCAGTGCGGGTTTTAGCGGGGATTACAATGAGCAGTTCTTC	CAISAGFSGDYNEQFF
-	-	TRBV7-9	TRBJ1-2	TGTGCCAGCAGCTTCCTCATGGATGGCTACACCTTC	CASSFLMDGYTF
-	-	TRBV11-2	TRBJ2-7	TGTGCCAGCAGCCCAGCCCTGGGCCGTGGCTACGAGCAGTACTTC	CASSPALGRGYEQYF
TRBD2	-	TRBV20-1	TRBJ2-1	TGCAGTGCTAGTGGACTAGCGGATAACAATGAGCAGTTCTTC	CSASGLADNNEQFF
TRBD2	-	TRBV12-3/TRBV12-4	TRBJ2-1	TGTGCCAGCACTTTGACTAGCGGATACAATGAGCAGTTCTTC	CASTLTSGYNEQFF
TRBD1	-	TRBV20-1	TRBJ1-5	TGCAGTGCTAGAGATCTCAGGGACAGAGAGCAGCCCCAGCATTTT	CSARDLRDREQPQHF
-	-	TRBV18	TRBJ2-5	TGTGCCAGCTCACCGACAATCAGGCCGGCCAAAGAGACCCAGTACTTC	CASSPTIRPAKETQYF
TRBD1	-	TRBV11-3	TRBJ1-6	TGTGCCAGCAGCGAGACAGGGATCTATAATTCACCCCTCCACTTT	CASSETGIYNSPLHF
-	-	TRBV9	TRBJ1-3	TGTGCCAGCAGCGTAGCTCGGGATGGAAACACCATATATTTT	CASSVARDGNTIYF
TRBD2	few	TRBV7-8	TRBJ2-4	TGTGCCAGCAGCTCAACTAGCGGGGATCCTGGGAACATTCAGTACTTC	CASSSTSGDPGNIQYF
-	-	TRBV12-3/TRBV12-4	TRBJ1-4	TGTGCCAGCAGTGCCCGTCAAGGCGGAAAACTGTTTTTT	CASSARQGGKLFF